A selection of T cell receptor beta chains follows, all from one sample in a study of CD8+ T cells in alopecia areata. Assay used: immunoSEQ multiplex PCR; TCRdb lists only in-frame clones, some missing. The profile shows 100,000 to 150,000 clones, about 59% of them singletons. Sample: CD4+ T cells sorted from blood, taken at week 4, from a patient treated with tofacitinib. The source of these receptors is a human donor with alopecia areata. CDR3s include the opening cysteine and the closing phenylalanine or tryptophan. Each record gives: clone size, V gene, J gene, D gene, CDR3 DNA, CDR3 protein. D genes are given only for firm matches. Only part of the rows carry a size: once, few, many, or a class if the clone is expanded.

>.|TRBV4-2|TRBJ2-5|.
TGTGCCAGCAGCCCAACATCTACCAGGGGAGAGACCCAGTACTTC
CASSPTSTRGETQYF
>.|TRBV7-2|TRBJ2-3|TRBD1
TGTGCCAGCAGCTTAGGATATCTTGGACAGGGTACAGATACGCAGTATTTT
CASSLGYLGQGTDTQYF
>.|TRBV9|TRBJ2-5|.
TGTGCCAGCAGCGCCCAAGCCGGGTCCGGAGAGACCCAGTACTTC
CASSAQAGSGETQYF
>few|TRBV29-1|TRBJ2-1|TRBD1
TGCAGCGCCCTCGGACAGGGGGCAAATGAGCAGTTCTTC
CSALGQGANEQFF
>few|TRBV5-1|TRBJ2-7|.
TGCGCCAGCAGCTTAACCGCGGCAGCCTACGAGCAGTACTTC
CASSLTAAAYEQYF
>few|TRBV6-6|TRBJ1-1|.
TGTGCCAGCAGTTACCCAACAGGGAGGGACACTGAAGCTTTCTTT
CASSYPTGRDTEAFF
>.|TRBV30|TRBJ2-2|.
TGTGCCTGGCTCGGAAACCGTGGCGGGGAGCTGTTTTTT
CAWLGNRGGELFF
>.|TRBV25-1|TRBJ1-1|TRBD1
TGTGCCAGCATGGGAGTCCGGACAGGGGGCGAACGGCGGACTGAAGCTTTCTTT
CASMGVRTGGERRTEAFF
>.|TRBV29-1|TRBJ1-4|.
TGCAGCGCGGCAGGGGCGAAGGAAAAACTGTTTTTT
CSAAGAKEKLFF
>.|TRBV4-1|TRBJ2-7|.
TGCGCCAGCAGCCAAGGCTTCGGGTTTGGCGAGCAGTACTTC
CASSQGFGFGEQYF
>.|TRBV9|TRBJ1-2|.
TGTGCCAGCAGCGAGACTCCTCAAAACTATGGCTACACCTTC
CASSETPQNYGYTF
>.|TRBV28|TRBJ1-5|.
TGTGCCAGCAGTACGGGGGGGGCTCAGCCCCAGCATTTT
CASSTGGAQPQHF
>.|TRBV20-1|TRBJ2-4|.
TGCAGTGCTAGGCCTCAATACATTCAGTACTTC
CSARPQYIQYF
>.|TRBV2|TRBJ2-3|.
TGTGCCAGCAGTGATGGCGGGTTGGTAGAAGATACGCAGTATTTT
CASSDGGLVEDTQYF
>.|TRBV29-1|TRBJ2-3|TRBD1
TGCAGCGTCGGTCCTACCGGGACAGGGCTCACAGATACGCAGTATTTT
CSVGPTGTGLTDTQYF
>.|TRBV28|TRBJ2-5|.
TGTGCCAGCAGTTTCCCTTCCGGGTGGGGGACCCAAGAGACCCAGTACTTC
CASSFPSGWGTQETQYF
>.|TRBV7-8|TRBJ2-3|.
TGTGCCAGCAGCTTGGTTGGTTCCACAGATACGCAGTATTTT
CASSLVGSTDTQYF
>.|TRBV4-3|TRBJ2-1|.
TGCGCCAGCAGACCGGGACGCTCCTTGGGGGAGCAGTTCTTC
CASRPGRSLGEQFF
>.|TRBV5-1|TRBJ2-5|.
TGCGCCAGCAGCTTGGGGTCGCGGGAGACCCAGTACTTC
CASSLGSRETQYF
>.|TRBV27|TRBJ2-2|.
TGTGCCAGCAGGGCCACCGGGGAGCTGTTTTTT
CASRATGELFF
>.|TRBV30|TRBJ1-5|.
TGTGCCTGGAGTGGCGACAGAGGCGATGATCAGCCCCAGCATTTT
CAWSGDRGDDQPQHF
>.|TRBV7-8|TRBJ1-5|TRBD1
TGTGCCAGCAGCCGAGCACCGGGACAGGGCCATCAGCCCCAGCATTTT
CASSRAPGQGHQPQHF
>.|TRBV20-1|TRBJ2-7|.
TGCAGTGCTAGGGTGGACAACGAGCAGTACTTC
CSARVDNEQYF
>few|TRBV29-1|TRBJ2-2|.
TGCAGCGTTGGAGAGGGAATTACCGGGGAGCTGTTTTTT
CSVGEGITGELFF
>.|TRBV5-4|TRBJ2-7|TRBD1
TGTGCCAGCAGCTTGGAAGGGGGCTCATTGAGGGAGCAGTACTTC
CASSLEGGSLREQYF
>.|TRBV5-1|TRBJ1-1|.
TGCGCCAGCAGCTTGGACAGATCGAACACTGAAGCTTTCTTT
CASSLDRSNTEAFF